The 27 T cell receptor beta chains below were found in one sample sequenced in a study of OX40 agonist ivuxolimab in advanced cancers. The method was immunoSEQ multiplex PCR; TCRdb's version includes in-frame clones alone and lacks a portion of them. The data show about 73,000 clones, approximately 92% seen once. The sequencing here drew on CD4+ or CD8+ T cells sorted from blood, taken in a trial of the OX40 agonist ivuxolimab. These receptors all come from an adult with an advanced solid tumor such as melanoma, head and neck, liver or kidney cancer.

V is TRBV7-3 and J is TRBJ1-1; unclear D gene. The V end was cut by 2 bases, the J end by 1 base, with 5 bases between. Per the germline V gene, CDR1 is SGHTA and CDR2 is FQGTGA. CDR3 length: 13 amino acids. In DNA form, the CDR3 reads TGTGCCAGCAGCTTAGCCCGGAACACTGAAGCTTTCTTT. It specifies CASSLARNTEAFF.

With respect to this clone: The sample has other DNA sequences that encode this CDR3 too. The chain recombines TRBV7-9 with TRBJ2-7, with D perhaps matching TRBD1 (5 bases). There are 12 residues in the CDR3. The germline gives CDR1 SEHNR, CDR2 FQNEAQ (reference sequence). V lost 2 bases and J 4 bases, leaving 6 bases between the germline ends. CDR3 nucleotide sequence: TGTGCCAGCAGCTTACAGGGTTACGAGCAGTACTTC. The encoded protein is CASSLQGYEQYF.

The J gene is TRBJ1-4, the V gene TRBV6-1, with D possibly being TRBD1 (6 bases). The CDR3 has 13 amino acids. Germline CDR1 is MNHNS and CDR2 is SASEGT. Trimming left V 6 bases short and J 4 bases short, with 9 bases between. Here the CDR3 reads CASRTGVNEKLFF. CDR3 bases: TGTGCCAGCAGGACAGGAGTTAATGAAAAACTGTTTTTT.

DNA of the CDR3: TGTGCCAGCAGTGACACAGGTGCACCCTCTCGCGAGCAGTACTTC. Its protein is CASSDTGAPSREQYF. V gene TRBV6-4 combines with J gene TRBJ2-7, with a tentative D call TRBD1 (5 bases). There are 15 residues in the CDR3. The V end lost 2 bases, the J end lost 6 bases, and 17 bases lay between the germline ends. The germline CDR1 and CDR2 sequences are MRHNA and SNTAGT.

The chain recombines TRBV27 with TRBJ1-1; tentative D call: TRBD1 (5 bases). V lost 4 bases to trimming and J lost 7 bases, with 19 bases between them. Germline V lookup: CDR1 MNHEY, CDR2 SMNVEV (reference sequence). CDR3 length: 15 residues. The CDR3 reads CASSSRQFWGGEAFF. The CDR3 coding sequence is TGTGCCAGCAGTTCTCGACAGTTTTGGGGTGGTGAAGCTTTCTTT.

Details on this clone: Distinct nucleotide sequences in the sample also encode this CDR3. The chain combines TRBV6-1 with TRBJ1-5; tentative D call: TRBD1 (6 bases). Germline CDR1 is MNHNS and CDR2 is SASEGT. CDR3 length equals 13 residues. V shed 4 bases and J shed 5 bases, with 9 bases lying between them. DNA of the CDR3: TGTGCCAGCAGTGGGGGGCGGGATCAGCCCCAGCATTTT. The encoded protein is CASSGGRDQPQHF.

The chain employs TRBV7-2 and TRBJ2-5; 10 bases map to TRBD1. The CDR3 totals 15 residues. V was clipped by 5 bases and J by 2 bases; unmatched bases: 5. Looked up from germline, CDR1 is SGHTA and CDR2 is FQGNSA. The CDR3 region is CASSMTGGEQETQYF. CDR3 bases: TGTGCCAGCAGCATGACAGGGGGCGAACAAGAGACCCAGTACTTC.

The chain employs TRBV30 and TRBJ1-3, with unresolved D. Trimming removed 5 bases at V and 3 bases at J, with 8 bases between. CDR3 size: 12 residues. The germline gives CDR1 GTSNPN, CDR2 SVGIG (reference sequence). The CDR3 DNA reads TGTGCCTGGGACAATAGTGGAAACACCATATATTTT. Translation: CAWDNSGNTIYF.

This clone was seen a handful of times. J is TRBJ2-7 and V is TRBV7-6, with a weak D call TRBD2 (6 bases). Trimming pared 0 bases from V and 4 bases from J, leaving 7 bases between. The CDR3 loop spans 13 amino acids. The germline V gene encodes CDR1 SGHVS and CDR2 FNYEAQ. In DNA, the CDR3 is TGTGCCAGCAGCTTAGCGGCGGGATACGAGCAGTACTTC. Its translation is CASSLAAGYEQYF.

This clone was recorded only once. Other DNA sequences within the sample encode an identical CDR3. The chain combines TRBV6-1 with TRBJ1-5, with D possibly matching TRBD1 (6 bases). The V gene's germline CDR1 is MNHNS and CDR2 SASEGT. Trimming left V 5 bases short and J 3 bases short, with 14 bases between. The CDR3 is made up of 15 amino acids. Here the CDR3 reads CASSRGVGNNQPQHF. CDR3 coding DNA: TGTGCCAGCAGTAGGGGGGTGGGGAACAATCAGCCCCAGCATTTT.

The V and J genes are TRBV28 and TRBJ2-2; D remains unclear. V was shortened by 7 bases and J by 9 bases, with 18 bases between the two germline ends. From germline, CDR1 is MDHEN and CDR2 SYDVKM. The CDR3 totals 14 residues. The CDR3 here is CASIAVGTRRELFF. CDR3 DNA: TGTGCCAGCATTGCCGTGGGTACCCGGAGGGAGCTGTTTTTT. Full variable domain (missing parts from reference TRBV28 and TRBJ2-2): DVKVTQSSRYLVKRTGEKVFLECVQDMDHENMFWYRQDPGLGLRLIYFSYDVKMKEKGDIPEGYSVSREKKERFSLILESASTNQTSMYLCASIAVGTRRELFFGEGSRLTVL.

The chain uses TRBV27 and TRBJ1-5; D is ambiguous. Trimming took 6 bases from V and 4 from J, leaving 7 bases between them. The CDR3 consists of 12 residues. The germline V gene encodes CDR1 MNHEY and CDR2 SMNVEV (reference sequence). CDR3 sequence reads: CASRDINQPQHF. The CDR3, as DNA: TGTGCCAGCAGAGACATTAATCAGCCCCAGCATTTT.

V is TRBV6-1 and J is TRBJ2-2; possible D gene TRBD2, 6 bases. Germline-derived CDR1 and CDR2 are MNHNS and SASEGT. V was clipped by 6 bases and J by 2 bases, with 10 bases between them. This CDR3 spans 14 amino acids. In nucleotides, the CDR3 is TGTGCCAGCAGACTAGCCGAAAACACCGGGGAGCTGTTTTTT. The encoded protein is CASRLAENTGELFF.

This chain links TRBV28 with TRBJ1-2, with no clear D. The germline V gene encodes CDR1 MDHEN and CDR2 SYDVKM. The CDR3 length is 18 residues. Trimming stripped 5 bases from V and 2 bases from J, with 24 bases between. For the CDR3, the DNA is TGTGCCAGCAGTCCCATTGAGATGGACCAGTGGATCAACTATGGCTACACCTTC. Translated, it gives CASSPIEMDQWINYGYTF.

This clone was detected only a few times. This sequence joins TRBV19 and TRBJ1-5; D is uncertain. The length of the CDR3 is 15 residues. Germline-derived CDR1 and CDR2 are LNHDA and SQIVND (reference sequence). V was cut by 5 bases and J by 2 bases, with 13 bases left in between. This CDR3 is CASSSQEVRNQPQHF. The CDR3 DNA reads TGTGCCAGTAGTTCCCAGGAGGTCCGCAATCAGCCCCAGCATTTT.

This clone was recorded once. This chain connects TRBV11-2 to TRBJ2-1, with TRBD2 matching 7 bases. Germline CDR1 and CDR2: SGHAT and FQNNGV. CDR3 length: 14 amino acids. V dropped 3 bases and J dropped 5; count of bases not matched to a gene: 4. CDR3 amino acids: CASSFGTTNNEQFF. The CDR3 nucleotides read TGTGCCAGCAGCTTTGGGACTACCAACAATGAGCAGTTCTTC.

The chain joins TRBV19 to TRBJ2-7, with D possibly TRBD1 on 5 matching bases. Germline CDR1 reads LNHDA; CDR2 reads SQIVND (reference sequence). Trimming shortened V by 4 bases and J by 8 bases, and 24 bases separated the two germline ends. The CDR3 runs to 16 residues. For the CDR3, the DNA is TGTGCCAGTAGTAAAACCTCAGGGTCCGGTGGCTTTCAGCAGTACTTC. Its translation is CASSKTSGSGGFQQYF.

J is TRBJ2-7 and V is TRBV6-1; D gene ambiguous. The germline gives CDR1 MNHNS, CDR2 SASEGT. This CDR3 region has 13 residues. V gave up 3 bases and J gave up 0 bases, with 6 bases separating them. CDR3 loop: CASSEANSYEQYF. In DNA form, the CDR3 reads TGTGCCAGCAGTGAGGCTAACTCCTACGAGCAGTACTTC.

This clone was seen a single time. The chain carries TRBV9 and TRBJ2-3; TRBD2 matches at 13 bases. J was trimmed by 5 bases and V by 3 bases; bases with no gene match: 6. From germline, CDR1 is SGDLS and CDR2 YYNGEE. CDR3 length: 16 residues. The CDR3 DNA sequence: TGTGCCAGCAGCGAGACTAGCGGGGGGAGAAGAGATACGCAGTATTTT. It specifies CASSETSGGRRDTQYF. Complete variable domain (other parts from reference TRBV9 and TRBJ2-3): DSGVTQTPKHLITATGQRVTLRCSPRSGDLSVYWYQQSLDQGLQFLIQYYNGEERAKGNILERFSAQQFPDLHSELNLSSLELGDSALYFCASSETSGGRRDTQYFGPGTRLTVL.

The J gene is TRBJ2-1, the V gene TRBV4-3; 12 bases line up with TRBD1. Germline CDR1 reads LGHNA; CDR2 reads YSLEER. The CDR3 totals 16 residues. The V gene end was trimmed by 4 bases and the J gene end by 8 bases; junction bases not matched to a gene: 9. Written as DNA, the CDR3 is TGCGCCAGCAGCCTCTACACCGGGACAGGGGGCGATGAGCAGTTCTTC. Translated: CASSLYTGTGGDEQFF.

The rearrangement uses TRBV19 and TRBJ2-7; D might be TRBD2 (5 bases). This CDR3 comprises 12 residues. Germline V gene data show CDR1 as LNHDA and CDR2 as SQIVND (reference sequence). Trimming pared 9 bases from V and 2 bases from J, leaving 11 bases between. The CDR3 here is CARAGLTYEQYF. The CDR3 DNA reads TGTGCCAGGGCGGGCCTAACCTACGAGCAGTACTTC.

The chain uses TRBV9 and TRBJ2-7; no clear D gene. Germline V lookup: CDR1 SGDLS, CDR2 YYNGEE. The CDR3 runs to 13 residues. V was pared by 0 bases and J by 3 bases, with 7 bases between. The CDR3: CASSVDPGYEQYF. For the CDR3, the DNA is TGTGCCAGCAGCGTAGACCCGGGCTACGAGCAGTACTTC.

This clone was picked up one time. The V gene is TRBV5-1, the J gene TRBJ2-1; no clear D. Between the trimmed V and J ends, which lost 5 bases and 6 bases, there was a span of 6 bases. The CDR3 spans 11 residues. CDR1 is SGHRS and CDR2 is YFSETQ in the germline V gene. CDR3 amino acids: CASRTTNEQFF. CDR3 nucleotides: TGCGCCAGCAGAACAACCAATGAGCAGTTCTTC.

The chain recombines TRBV6-1 with TRBJ1-3; D uncertain. The CDR3 has 12 amino acids. The germline V gene has CDR1 MNHNS and CDR2 SASEGT. V shed 2 bases and J shed 4 bases, with 3 bases lying between them. CDR3 residues: CASSELGNTIYF. DNA for the CDR3: TGTGCCAGCAGTGAACTCGGAAACACCATATATTTT.

The sample holds one count of this clone. The rearrangement joins TRBV4-1 to TRBJ2-1; 11 bases are a match to TRBD1. CDR3 size: 16 residues. V shed 3 bases and J 5 bases; nucleotides not matched to a gene: 6. Germline values: CDR1 MGHRA, CDR2 YSYEKL. The CDR3 DNA reads TGCGCCAGCAGCCAGGGGGGACAGGGGGTAAACAATGAGCAGTTCTTC. Translation: CASSQGGQGVNNEQFF.

The chain joins TRBV5-1 to TRBJ1-5; D uncertain. Trimming pared 0 bases from V and 5 bases from J, leaving 6 bases between. The CDR3 has 13 residues. Germline CDR1 is SGHRS and CDR2 is YFSETQ. DNA for the CDR3: TGCGCCAGCAGCTTGGTACTGGATCAGCCCCAGCATTTT. This sequence encodes CASSLVLDQPQHF.

The chain carries TRBV7-3 and TRBJ2-5, with a possible D match to TRBD2 (5 bases). Germline values: CDR1 SGHTA, CDR2 FQGTGA. The germline V and J ends were trimmed by 2 bases and 2 bases, with 9 bases remaining between them. The CDR3 totals 14 residues. DNA for the CDR3: TGTGCCAGCAGCTTACGGGATTCTCAAGAGACCCAGTACTTC. Translated, it gives CASSLRDSQETQYF.